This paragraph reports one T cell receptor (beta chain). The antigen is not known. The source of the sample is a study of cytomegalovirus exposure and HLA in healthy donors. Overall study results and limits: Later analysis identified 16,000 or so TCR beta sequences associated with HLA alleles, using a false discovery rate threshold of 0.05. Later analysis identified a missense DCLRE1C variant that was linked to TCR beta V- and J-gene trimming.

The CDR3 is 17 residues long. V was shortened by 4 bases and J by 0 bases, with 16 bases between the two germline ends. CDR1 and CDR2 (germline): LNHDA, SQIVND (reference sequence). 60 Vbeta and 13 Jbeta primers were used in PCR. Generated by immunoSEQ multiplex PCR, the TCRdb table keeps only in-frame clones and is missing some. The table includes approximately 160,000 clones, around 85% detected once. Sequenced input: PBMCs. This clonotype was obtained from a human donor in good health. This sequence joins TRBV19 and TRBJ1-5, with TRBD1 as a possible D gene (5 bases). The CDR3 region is CASSTYRQHYSNQPQHF. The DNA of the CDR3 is TGTGCCAGTAGTACGTATCGACAGCATTATAGCAATCAGCCCCAGCATTTT.